This T cell receptor (beta chain) was recorded in a study of CD8 T cells in ankylosing spondylitis. Overall study results and limits: A number of the motif variants had already been described in reactive arthritis synovial fluid and blood. Eight highly homologous variants formed a TCR beta motif that appeared characteristic of ankylosing spondylitis blood. According to the report, clones linked to the disease were significantly enriched in matched synovial fluid samples taken from ankylosing spondylitis patients.

This clonotype has at least ten counts. What it recognizes is unknown. CDR1 DFQATT and CDR2 SNEGSKA come from the germline V gene (reference sequence). V lost 6 bases and J 0 bases, leaving 14 bases between the germline ends. The CDR3 covers 14 residues. The TCR beta libraries were generated through quantitative 5'-RACE incorporating molecular barcodes. Via MiXCR, TCRdb re-called the 5' RACE reads, giving one row per CDR3 protein. The sample holds approximately 90,000 distinct CDR3 sequences, 8% to 10% seen once. The V call is TRBV20-1, the J call TRBJ1-2; the D is unclear. The receptor was isolated from a male donor with ankylosing spondylitis or in good health (not recorded which). Input material: blood, either unsorted or a sorted T cell fraction (not recorded which). CDR3 nucleotide sequence: TGCAGTGCATACGAAGAGCCAGCTAACTATGGCTACACCTTC. Translated, it gives CSAYEEPANYGYTF.